These T cell receptor beta chains were read from a single sample in a study of OX40 agonist ivuxolimab in advanced cancers. The table came from immunoSEQ multiplex PCR; TCRdb's copy has only in-frame clones and leaves some out. The sample has 62,000 or so clones; 91% are singletons. The source was CD4+ or CD8+ T cells sorted from blood, collected in a trial of the OX40 agonist ivuxolimab. The receptors originated from an adult with an advanced solid tumor such as melanoma, head and neck, liver or kidney cancer. Both conserved end residues are trimmed from each CDR3.

J gene: TRBJ1-2
V gene: TRBV6-1
CDR3 protein: ASRRQGTNYGYT

J gene: TRBJ2-1
V gene: TRBV4-1
CDR3 protein: ASSHLAGRASYNEQF

J gene: TRBJ1-3
V gene: TRBV6-1
CDR3 protein: ASSVGQGFGNTIY

J gene: TRBJ2-7
V gene: TRBV10-3
CDR3 protein: AIGRTGLRVEQY

J gene: TRBJ2-1
V gene: TRBV5-1
CDR3 protein: ASSLATAPTYNEQF

J gene: TRBJ2-3
V gene: TRBV9
CDR3 protein: ASSVRRAGDTQY

J gene: TRBJ1-1
V gene: TRBV6-6
CDR3 protein: ASTKPTDTEAF

J gene: TRBJ2-1
V gene: TRBV11-2
CDR3 protein: ASSLDSVNEQF

J gene: TRBJ2-2
V gene: TRBV7-9
CDR3 protein: ASSLAGLGNTGELF

J gene: TRBJ2-3
V gene: TRBV7-3
CDR3 protein: ASSSVAEATPYTQY

J gene: TRBJ2-7
V gene: TRBV28
CDR3 protein: ASSLTGFHEQY

J gene: TRBJ2-2
V gene: TRBV6-5
CDR3 protein: ASSGLANTGELF

J gene: TRBJ2-2
V gene: TRBV5-1
CDR3 protein: ASTGTSGRSRELF

J gene: TRBJ1-5
V gene: TRBV19
CDR3 protein: ASSTTDRVRRQPQH

J gene: TRBJ2-7
V gene: TRBV28
CDR3 protein: ASSFSIVDALLSYEQY

J gene: TRBJ2-7
V gene: TRBV20-1
CDR3 protein: SASSSHEQY

J gene: TRBJ2-7
V gene: TRBV6-5
CDR3 protein: ASTARDRAHHEQY

J gene: TRBJ2-7
V gene: TRBV18
CDR3 protein: ASSSSYEQY

J gene: TRBJ1-2
V gene: TRBV5-8
CDR3 protein: ASSLDRGGYGYT

J gene: TRBJ2-2
V gene: TRBV11-2
CDR3 protein: ASSFGGIIGTGELF

J gene: TRBJ1-4
V gene: TRBV27
CDR3 protein: ASSLGAGNEKLF

J gene: TRBJ2-5
V gene: TRBV5-1
CDR3 protein: ASSLYGKETQY

J gene: TRBJ2-1
V gene: TRBV7-2
CDR3 protein: ASSLGLAGGRTYNEQF

J gene: TRBJ2-7
V gene: TRBV7-9
CDR3 protein: ASSLEGQGGEQY

J gene: TRBJ1-5
V gene: TRBV6-1
CDR3 protein: ASRANQPQH

J gene: TRBJ2-1
V gene: TRBV5-1
CDR3 protein: ASSLGTSPNEQF

J gene: TRBJ2-1
V gene: TRBV7-2
CDR3 protein: ASSLVIGRGGEQF

J gene: TRBJ1-2
V gene: TRBV14
CDR3 protein: ASSQDRDNRNYGYT

J gene: TRBJ1-2
V gene: TRBV18
CDR3 protein: ASSPPGKPGYT

J gene: TRBJ1-2
V gene: TRBV6-1
CDR3 protein: ASSETTGLSHGYT

J gene: TRBJ1-6
V gene: TRBV5-1
CDR3 protein: ASSLAGPGNSPLH

J gene: TRBJ2-2
V gene: TRBV2
CDR3 protein: ATRSGANTGELF

J gene: TRBJ1-5
V gene: TRBV20-1
CDR3 protein: SAPGDQPQH

J gene: TRBJ1-1
V gene: TRBV6-5
CDR3 protein: ASSYAGAGTEAF

J gene: TRBJ2-7
V gene: TRBV20-1
CDR3 protein: SASNDEQY

J gene: TRBJ2-7
V gene: TRBV30
CDR3 protein: ACSSGSPYEQY

J gene: TRBJ2-3
V gene: TRBV19
CDR3 protein: ASSIAGADTQY

J gene: TRBJ1-2
V gene: TRBV28
CDR3 protein: ASRPGNYGYT

J gene: TRBJ2-7
V gene: TRBV6-1
CDR3 protein: ASTLRTESLGQY

J gene: TRBJ2-7
V gene: TRBV5-1
CDR3 protein: ASSLESVQGHMEQY

J gene: TRBJ1-1
V gene: TRBV10-3
CDR3 protein: AINAGTGGNTEAF

J gene: TRBJ2-7
V gene: TRBV28
CDR3 protein: ASSGSHYEQY

J gene: TRBJ2-2
V gene: TRBV4-1
CDR3 protein: ASSQDGRGAVNTGELF

J gene: TRBJ2-7
V gene: TRBV11-2
CDR3 protein: ASSLARDTYEQY

J gene: TRBJ2-1
V gene: TRBV29-1
CDR3 protein: SVANNEQF

J gene: TRBJ2-7
V gene: TRBV2
CDR3 protein: ASHLGASYEQY

J gene: TRBJ1-3
V gene: TRBV5-1
CDR3 protein: ASSLEAVSGNTIY

J gene: TRBJ2-6
V gene: TRBV9
CDR3 protein: ASSKGQGAAGANVLT

J gene: TRBJ2-7
V gene: TRBV28
CDR3 protein: ASSLLGGSYEQY

J gene: TRBJ2-7
V gene: TRBV10-3
CDR3 protein: AIRAPDWPYEQY

J gene: TRBJ2-1
V gene: TRBV6-4
CDR3 protein: ASSRVAGMPSEQF

J gene: TRBJ2-3
V gene: TRBV28
CDR3 protein: ASTPPGGPSTDTQY

J gene: TRBJ2-7
V gene: TRBV29-1
CDR3 protein: SVAQGATYEQY

J gene: TRBJ2-7
V gene: TRBV30
CDR3 protein: AWSVRLANEQY